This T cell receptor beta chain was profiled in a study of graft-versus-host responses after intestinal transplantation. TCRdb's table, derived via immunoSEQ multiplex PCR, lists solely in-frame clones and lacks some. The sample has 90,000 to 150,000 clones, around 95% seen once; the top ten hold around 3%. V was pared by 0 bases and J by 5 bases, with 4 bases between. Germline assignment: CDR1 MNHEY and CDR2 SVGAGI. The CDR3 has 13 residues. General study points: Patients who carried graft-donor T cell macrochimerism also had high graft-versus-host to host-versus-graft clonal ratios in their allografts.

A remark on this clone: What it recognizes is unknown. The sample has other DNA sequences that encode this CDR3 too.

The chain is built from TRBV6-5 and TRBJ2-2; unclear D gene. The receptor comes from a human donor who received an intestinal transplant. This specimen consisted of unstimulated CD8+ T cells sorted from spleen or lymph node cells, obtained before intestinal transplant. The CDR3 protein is CASSYSGTGELFF. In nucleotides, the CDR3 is TGTGCCAGCAGTTACTCTGGGACCGGGGAGCTGTTTTTT.